The 21 T cell receptor beta chains in this list originate from one sample, sequenced in a study of blood T cells in healthy people across ages. Primed by a sample-barcoded 5' primer and a J-beta primer mix, a second PCR proceeded for about 7 to 11 cycles. One entry per CDR3 protein results from TCRdb running MiXCR on the 5' RACE reads. The repertoire has roughly 800,000 distinct CDR3 sequences, 58% of them found once; the top ten carry 22%. Source material: blood. The receptors originated from a man aged 25-45 years in good health.

This clonotype was seen only a few times. The rearrangement links TRBV20-1 to TRBJ2-4, with 8 bases lining up with TRBD1. This CDR3 comprises 14 residues. Germline CDR1 DFQATT, CDR2 SNEGSKA (reference sequence). The V and J ends lost 6 bases and 4 bases, in that order; junction bases with no gene match: 8. Here the CDR3 reads CSAPTGTGKNIQYF. Written as DNA, the CDR3 is TGCAGTGCACCAACCGGGACAGGAAAAAACATTCAGTACTTC.

The rearrangement joins TRBV11-2 to TRBJ2-3, with D possibly TRBD2 on 6 matching bases. This CDR3 contains 17 residues. The V and J ends lost 1 base and 0 bases respectively, with 14 bases between them. The germline V gene encodes CDR1 SGHAT and CDR2 FQNNGV. This CDR3 reads CASSLGFGGASTDTQYF. In nucleotides, the CDR3 is TGTGCCAGCAGCTTAGGTTTTGGCGGGGCTAGCACAGATACGCAGTATTTT.

This clonotype was counted ten times or more. J is TRBJ2-3 and V is TRBV2; D is unclear. Germline V gives CDR1 SNHLY, CDR2 FYNNEI. The ends were cut back, 5 bases at V and 4 bases at J, with 7 bases in the middle. The CDR3 loop spans 12 amino acids. The chain's CDR3 is CASSLSPDTQYF. The CDR3 DNA reads as TGTGCCAGCAGTCTGTCCCCAGATACGCAGTATTTT.

The chain uses TRBV12-3 or TRBV12-4 and TRBJ2-1, with 8 bases identical to TRBD2. V lost 2 bases and J lost 7; bases outside the gene matches: 7. The CDR3 has 15 residues. The DNA of the CDR3 is TGTGCCAGCAGTTTAACGGGGGGGCCTTGGAATGAGCAGTTCTTC. It encodes CASSLTGGPWNEQFF.

This sequence joins TRBV6-2 or TRBV6-3 and TRBJ2-7, with D hard to call. V was clipped by 6 bases and J by 3 bases, with 18 bases between them. The CDR3 has 15 amino acids. Germline lookup yields CDR1 MNHEY and CDR2 SVGEGT. CDR3 sequence: CASSLTSGRNYEQYF. The CDR3 DNA is TGTGCCAGCAGCCTAACTTCAGGAAGAAACTACGAGCAGTACTTC.

The chain carries TRBV20-1 and TRBJ1-2, with unresolved D. V was trimmed by 6 bases and J by 6 bases, leaving 20 bases between them. CDR3 length equals 14 residues. Germline V lookup: CDR1 DFQATT, CDR2 SNEGSKA (reference sequence). CDR3 region: CSARIGLWEDGYTF. CDR3 nucleotides: TGCAGTGCCCGAATTGGGTTATGGGAAGATGGCTACACCTTC.

This clonotype occurred many times. The chain joins TRBV7-9 to TRBJ2-7; D ambiguous. V gave up 6 bases and J gave up 3 bases, with 9 bases separating them. This CDR3 is built from 12 residues. Per germline, CDR1 SEHNR and CDR2 FQNEAQ (reference sequence). The CDR3 region is CASSLADYEQYF. The CDR3 DNA sequence: TGTGCCAGCAGTCTCGCAGACTACGAGCAGTACTTC.

This clonotype came up a few times. The CDR3 reads CAIREAPTYEQYF. CDR3 DNA: TGTGCCATCAGGGAAGCCCCAACCTATGAGCAGTACTTC. The chain uses TRBV10-3 and TRBJ2-5; D is ambiguous. Looked up from germline, CDR1 is ENHRY and CDR2 is SYGVKD. Trimming stripped 6 bases from V and 11 bases from J, with 19 bases between. The CDR3 spans 13 residues.

This clonotype turned up a few times. This chain joins TRBV6-5 and TRBJ2-7; TRBD1 matches at 8 bases. Trimming cost V 7 bases and J 7 bases; bases outside gene matches: 12. Per the germline V gene, CDR1 is MNHEY and CDR2 is SVGAGI. This CDR3 is built from 14 residues. The CDR3 DNA follows: TGTGCCAGCAAGCACAGGGGGAGACCTCGGGAGCAGTACTTC. It codes for CASKHRGRPREQYF.

The chain couples TRBV20-1 to TRBJ2-1, with D perhaps TRBD1 or TRBD2 (7 bases each). CDR1 and CDR2 from the germline V gene are DFQATT and SNEGSKA (reference sequence). The V end was cut by 6 bases, the J end by 8 bases, with 23 bases between. The length of the CDR3 is 15 residues. CDR3 nucleotides: TGCAGTGCCCCAGGGGGGGTGGAGTACAGGGATGAGCAGTTCTTC. Protein: CSAPGGVEYRDEQFF.

The chain recombines TRBV7-2 with TRBJ2-7; 10 nucleotides line up with TRBD1. Germline values: CDR1 SGHTA, CDR2 FQGNSA. V lost 4 bases and J lost 4; bases outside the gene matches: 7. CDR3 length: 15 residues. DNA for the CDR3: TGTGCCAGCAGCTCCACCGGGACAGGGGCGTACGAGCAGTACTTC. Translated, it gives CASSSTGTGAYEQYF.

J is TRBJ2-5 and V is TRBV4-2; 8 bases are shared with TRBD2. This CDR3 contains 16 residues. The germline V gene encodes CDR1 LGHNA and CDR2 YNFKEQ. Losses at the gene ends were 0 bases for V and 3 bases for J; bases not matched to a gene: 6. For the CDR3, the DNA is TGTGCCAGCAGCCAAGAAGTAGCGGGGCAAAAAGAGACCCAGTACTTC. Residues: CASSQEVAGQKETQYF.

The chain couples TRBV15 to TRBJ1-2; D not certain. Trimming stripped 0 bases from V and 10 bases from J, with 9 bases between. There are 12 residues in the CDR3. Germline V lookup: CDR1 LNHNV, CDR2 YYDKDF (reference sequence). The chain's CDR3 is CATSRDSNDYTF. The CDR3 region has the DNA TGTGCCACCAGCAGAGATTCAAATGACTACACCTTC.

As concerns this clonotype: This could be a read error, since a much larger clone is one nucleotide away. The rearrangement joins TRBV9 to TRBJ2-1; 10 bases match TRBD2. The V and J ends lost 3 bases and 7 bases, in that order; junction bases with no gene match: 7. The CDR3 runs 15 residues. Looked up from germline, CDR1 is SGDLS and CDR2 is YYNGEE. The CDR3 region is CASSAVTSGQNEQFF. In DNA form, the CDR3 reads TGTGCCAGCAGCGCCGTGACTAGCGGGCAGAATGAGCAGTTCTTC.

Concerning this clonotype itself: The germline gene is not matched at one end of the junction; a read error may be the cause. The chain couples TRBV7-2 to TRBJ1-2, with unresolved D. The CDR3 consists of 14 residues. Germline V CDR1 and CDR2: SGHTA, FQGNSA. CDR3: CANSLMAGNYGYTF. The CDR3, as DNA: TGTGCCAACAGCTTAATGGCCGGAAACTATGGCTACACCTTC. Complete variable domain (other parts from reference TRBV7-2 and TRBJ1-2): GAGVSQSPSNKVTEKGKDVELRCDPISGHTALYWYRQSLGQGLEFLIYFQGNSAPDKSGLPSDRFSAERTGGSVSTLTIQRTQQEDSAVYLCANSLMAGNYGYTFGSGTRLTVV.

The gene calls are TRBV3-1 and TRBJ2-5, with 7 bases that match TRBD1. This CDR3 region has 13 residues. V was pared by 7 bases and J by 5 bases, with 7 bases of the junction left unmatched. Germline V gene data show CDR1 as LGHDT and CDR2 as YNNKEL (reference sequence). The CDR3 here is CASTQGSWETQYF. In DNA, the CDR3 is TGTGCCAGCACACAGGGGAGTTGGGAGACCCAGTACTTC.

This clonotype was recorded only once. The rearrangement joins TRBV4-2 to TRBJ2-5; 8 bases align to TRBD2. The J call may not be correct, given that the DNA end is closer to TRBJ2-7. Germline V gene lookup returns CDR1 LGHNA and CDR2 YNFKEQ. The CDR3 covers 16 residues. Here the CDR3 DNA reads TGTGCCAGCAGCCAAGAGCCGGGAGGGCCTCTTGGCGAGCAGTACTTC. It encodes CASSQEPGGPLGEQYF.

V is TRBV20-1 and J is TRBJ2-5; 9 bases line up with TRBD2. The J call may be incorrect, as the DNA end agrees better with TRBJ2-7. CDR1 is DFQATT, CDR2 SNEGSKA, per germline (reference sequence). The CDR3 extends over 17 amino acids. CDR3 coding DNA: TGCAGTGCTAGAGATATCCCCCGGACTAGCGATTCCTACGAGCAGTACTTC. Translation gives CSARDIPRTSDSYEQYF.

This clonotype appeared a few times. V and J are TRBV6-5 and TRBJ2-1; TRBD2 agrees at 7 bases. The germline V gene has CDR1 MNHEY and CDR2 SVGAGI. V was clipped by 4 bases and J by 2 bases; unmatched bases: 11. There are 17 residues in the CDR3. The CDR3 reads CASSSPAGEGPYNEQFF. The CDR3 DNA is TGTGCCAGCAGTTCCCCTGCGGGAGAGGGGCCCTACAATGAGCAGTTCTTC.

The chain uses TRBV25-1 and TRBJ2-7; D is perhaps TRBD1 (6 bases). The germline V and J ends were trimmed by 8 bases and 4 bases, with 12 bases remaining between them. The CDR3 loop spans 12 amino acids. Germline values: CDR1 MGHDK, CDR2 SYGVNS. The CDR3 DNA follows: TGTGCCAGCGGGGCCGACAGGTACGAGCAGTACTTC. It specifies CASGADRYEQYF.

The chain's CDR3 is CAFARNEQYF. For the CDR3, the DNA is TGTGCCTTTGCCAGAAACGAGCAGTACTTC. The rearrangement links TRBV30 to TRBJ2-5; no reliable D call. The end of the DNA aligns better with TRBJ2-7, so the J call may be wrong. The CDR3 contains 10 residues. Germline values: CDR1 GTSNPN, CDR2 SVGIG (reference sequence).